One T cell receptor beta chain is described in this entry. The antigen is unknown. The entry originates in a study of blood T cells in healthy people across ages. Findings and caveats of the study: Naive and antigen-experienced cells could not be conclusively compared, given unsorted PBMCs.

Then a second PCR, running about 7 to 11 cycles, was carried out with a sample-barcoded 5' primer and a J-beta primer mix. One entry per CDR3 protein, called by TCRdb with MiXCR from the 5' RACE reads. In the table there are 500,000 to 600,000 distinct CDR3 sequences, roughly a quarter of which are singletons. Trimming pared 1 base from V and 4 bases from J, leaving 10 bases between. The CDR3 has 15 residues. Germline CDR1 and CDR2: SGHAT and FQNNGV. The chain joins TRBV11-2 to TRBJ2-2; tentative D call: TRBD2 (5 bases). This TCR was sampled from a woman in her 70s in good health. The sample comprised blood. DNA of the CDR3: TGTGCCAGCAGCTTAGTAGCGCCAATCACCGGGGAGCTGTTTTTT. This encodes CASSLVAPITGELFF.